One T cell receptor beta chain is described in this entry. Its antigen remains undetermined. No much larger clonotype is one base removed from it; base qualities were not supplied. TCR beta CDR3 regions were sequenced from DNA using the immunoSEQ Assay. The source study handled its data this way. T cell density was computed as TCR beta template counts normalized to usable DNA estimated by amplifying housekeeping genes. Richness was estimated using the preseqR package, with extrapolation to 400,000 templates for PBMC samples and to 120,000 templates for tissue samples. Clonality was defined as one minus Pielou's evenness. Tissue-enriched TCRs were identified by differential abundance testing using productive amino-acid clonotypes, minimum total count 5 and alpha 0.1. The Jaccard Index and the Morisita Overlap Index were used to quantify repertoire overlap between compartments. GLIPH clustered TCR beta CDR3s with public tetramer-defined viral CDR3s; viral motifs required at least three viral sequences plus V-gene enrichment. Not all clones reach the TCRdb copy of this immuneACCESS table, which keeps in-frame sequences only. Checked studies attribute under half of the gap to unresolved V genes and leave the rest unexplained. The V and J calls and clone size are taken from that table; D and trimming were inferred from the DNA. The sample table shows about 78,000 clones, and approximately 85% are seen once. Over 2.5% of the sample is taken by the ten largest.

The entry originates in a study of T cells in localized non-small cell lung cancer (dated by TCRdb to about 2020). In terms of the full investigation: T cell repertoires of 236 early-stage NSCLC patients were analyzed, with tumors being compared against uninvolved tumor-adjacent lungs. The cohort comprised 236 treatment-naïve NSCLC patients with resected, localized lung tumors. Of the NSCLC patients, around 140 were male and some 97 were female, and the mean age was approximately 64 years. The full study reports these points: Uninvolved tumor-adjacent lung showed the highest T cell clonality, higher than tumor, which suggests more focused antigenic responses in the adjacent lung. Because multi-region tumor sequencing was not performed, intratumor heterogeneity could not be ruled out. A median of approximately 53 of the top 100 tumor clones turned up in the paired uninvolved adjacent lung, and 25 to 30 of those clones also ranked among the top 100 of that same adjacent lung. Because the study design was exploratory, TCR variables were selected using unadjusted p-values without false-discovery rate correction. Longer overall survival was associated with higher T cell density in blood, whereas shorter survival was associated with higher clonality in adjacent lung.

Taken from the germline V gene (reference sequence), the CDR1 and CDR2 loops are SEHNR and FQNEAQ. V is pared back by 2 bases and J by 6 bases, with 7 bases lying between the germline termini. Its CDR3 holds 13 amino acids, cysteine through phenylalanine. Only the CDR3 DNA stays, 39 bases, in frame from base 1. At diagnosis, peripheral blood, uninvolved tumor-adjacent lung and tumor were collected and were preserved as a mix of fresh-frozen and FFPE material. For TCR repertoire profiling, blood samples were analyzed in the form of peripheral blood mononuclear cells. The receptor's source is a man between 35 and 75 years old with stage I lung adenocarcinoma. The chain joins TRBV7-9 to TRBJ2-2; the D gene is unclear. Sequenced here: peripheral blood, sampled before any cancer treatment. At the DNA level, the sequence is TGTGCCAGCAGCTTACCTGATGCCGGGGAGCTGTTTTTT. The resulting protein is CASSLPDAGELFF.